This T cell receptor (beta chain) appears in the sequencing data of a study of T-cell reconstitution after alpha-beta-depleted transplantation in children. Study results and limitations: The study traced high day-60 TCRbeta diversity in some patients to surviving recipient T cells and thymic progenitors. Expanded clones from the graft, numbering several hundred, reportedly supplied alpha-beta T cells about two months after transplant. One year post-transplant, T-cell counts and diversity were largely derived from T cells produced anew.

Turning to this clonotype: Its antigen is currently unknown.

CDR1 and CDR2 from the germline V gene are SGHAT and FQDESV (reference sequence). The germline V and J ends were trimmed by 4 bases and 0 bases, with 20 bases remaining between them. This CDR3 is built from 18 residues. Unique molecular identifiers were incorporated when the TCRbeta library was constructed. MiXCR, run by TCRdb on the PCR reads, gives a single entry per CDR3 protein. The sample yields a few hundred thousand distinct CDR3 sequences, 25% to 30% seen once. The TCR was taken from a boy younger than two with Wiskott-Aldrich syndrome, due to receive a stem cell transplant. The chain uses TRBV11-1 and TRBJ2-3; D possibly corresponds to TRBD2 (7 bases). The material sequenced was PBMCs, taken before TCRalphabeta/CD19-depleted stem cell transplant. In DNA form, the CDR3 reads TGTGCCAGCAGCTCTACGGGGGGACATCAACCTAGCACAGATACGCAGTATTTT. This gives the protein CASSSTGGHQPSTDTQYF.